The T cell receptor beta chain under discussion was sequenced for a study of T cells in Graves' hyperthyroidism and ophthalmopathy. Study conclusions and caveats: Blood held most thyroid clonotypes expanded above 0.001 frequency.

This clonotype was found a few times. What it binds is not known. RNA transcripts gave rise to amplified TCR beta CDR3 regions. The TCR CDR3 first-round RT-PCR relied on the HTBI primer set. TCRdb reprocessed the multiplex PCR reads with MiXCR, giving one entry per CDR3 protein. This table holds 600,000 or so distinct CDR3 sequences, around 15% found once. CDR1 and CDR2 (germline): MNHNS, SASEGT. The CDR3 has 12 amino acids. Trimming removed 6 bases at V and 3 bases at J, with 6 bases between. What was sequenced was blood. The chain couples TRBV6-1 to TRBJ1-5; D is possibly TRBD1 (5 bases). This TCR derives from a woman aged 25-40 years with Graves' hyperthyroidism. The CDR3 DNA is TGTGCCAGCAGGGGGGACAATCAGCCCCAGCATTTT. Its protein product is CASRGDNQPQHF.